This TCR beta chain emerged from a study of blood T cells in healthy people across ages. A second PCR of about 7 to 12 cycles used a sample-barcoded 5' primer and a J-beta primer mix. Each cDNA molecule was tagged by a template-switch adaptor with 12 random nucleotides. TCRdb processed the 5' RACE reads anew with MiXCR; each CDR3 protein has one entry. The sample lists hundreds of thousands of distinct CDR3 sequences, 45% to 50% occurring once. V lost 7 bases and J lost 0; bases outside the gene matches: 2. The CDR3 totals 14 residues. Looked up from germline, CDR1 is MDHEN and CDR2 is SYDVKM. This clonotype showed up just a few times.

The clonotype was recovered from a woman aged 60-70 years in good health. The chain is built from TRBV28 and TRBJ2-3; 9 nucleotides match TRBD2. Sequencing was done on a sample of blood. The CDR3 DNA reads TGTGCCAGCAAACTAGCGGGTAGCACAGATACGCAGTATTTT. It encodes CASKLAGSTDTQYF.